The 10 T cell receptor beta chains given below trace back to one sample, sequenced in a study of graft-versus-host responses after intestinal transplantation. The protocol was immunoSEQ multiplex PCR, while the TCRdb copy is restricted to in-frame clones and leaves out a portion. The sample carries about 100,000 clones, about 88% recorded once. The antigens of these receptors remain unknown. The sample was unstimulated CD4+ T cells sorted from spleen or lymph node cells, taken before intestinal transplant. The receptors shown here come from a human donor who received an intestinal transplant.

The V call is TRBV7-3, the J call TRBJ2-2; D might be TRBD1 (5 bases). CDR1 and CDR2 (germline): SGHTA, FQGTGA. The CDR3 sequence is 15 residues long. V was clipped by 4 bases and J by 4 bases, with 13 bases between them. The CDR3 spells CASSSQQGGTGELFF. The CDR3 DNA sequence: TGTGCCAGCAGCTCGCAGCAGGGTGGCACCGGGGAGCTGTTTTTT.

This chain connects TRBV6-1 to TRBJ1-5, with 9 bases fitting TRBD1. Germline V CDR1 and CDR2: MNHNS, SASEGT. This CDR3 has 15 amino acids. V was pared by 5 bases and J by 2 bases, with 4 bases of the junction left unmatched. For the CDR3, the DNA is TGTGCCAGCAGTTCCTACAGGGGGCGCAATCAGCCCCAGCATTTT. Amino acids: CASSSYRGRNQPQHF.

This clone appeared a single time. This chain joins TRBV9 and TRBJ1-3; a possible D gene is TRBD1 (5 bases). V shed 4 bases and J shed 1 base, with 9 bases lying between them. Germline assignment: CDR1 SGDLS and CDR2 YYNGEE. The CDR3 covers 14 residues. DNA of the CDR3: TGTGCCAGCAGCTCACAGGAATCTGGAAACACCATATATTTT. This codes for CASSSQESGNTIYF.

V usage is TRBV4-1 and J usage is TRBJ2-1, with D hard to call. CDR1 is MGHRA and CDR2 is YSYEKL in the germline V gene. The ends were cut back, 3 bases at V and 6 bases at J, with 21 bases in the middle. This CDR3 comprises 17 residues. The CDR3 reads CASSQRPLVTLGNEQFF. The CDR3 DNA sequence: TGCGCCAGCAGCCAGCGACCCCTCGTTACTCTAGGCAATGAGCAGTTCTTC.

The chain employs TRBV27 and TRBJ2-1; TRBD2 aligns across 8 bases. Unmatched junction bases numbered 4, after V lost 6 bases and J lost 0 bases. Germline V gives CDR1 MNHEY, CDR2 SMNVEV (reference sequence). This CDR3 has 15 amino acids. The CDR3 DNA is TGTGCCAGCAGGGCGGGACTAGACTCCTACAATGAGCAGTTCTTC. It translates to CASRAGLDSYNEQFF.

J is TRBJ2-5 and V is TRBV27; 7 nucleotides line up with TRBD1. CDR1 and CDR2 (germline): MNHEY, SMNVEV (reference sequence). This CDR3 comprises 16 residues. Trimming at V came to 6 bases and at J to 0 bases, leaving 10 bases not matched to a gene. DNA for the CDR3: TGTGCCAGCAGCCGCGGACAGGATACGTACCAAGAGACCCAGTACTTC. This encodes CASSRGQDTYQETQYF.

The chain uses TRBV5-1 and TRBJ2-3; 10 nucleotides align to TRBD1. Per the germline V gene, CDR1 is SGHRS and CDR2 is YFSETQ. With 4 bases clipped from V and 5 bases from J, the junction kept 4 bases outside the gene matches. CDR3 length: 14 residues. The CDR3 DNA reads as TGCGCCAGCAGCGGACAGGGGGTTGGAGATACGCAGTATTTT. It codes for CASSGQGVGDTQYF.

The chain carries TRBV7-9 and TRBJ2-7; 10 bases fit TRBD1. The CDR3 spans 15 residues. V shed 5 bases, J shed 2 bases, and the junction held 6 bases outside the gene matches. Germline lookup yields CDR1 SEHNR and CDR2 FQNEAQ (reference sequence). The CDR3 bases are TGTGCCAGCAGCCCGGGGGACAGGGGACCCTACGAGCAGTACTTC. Translated, it gives CASSPGDRGPYEQYF. The full variable domain, its missing parts supplied by reference TRBV7-9 and TRBJ2-7, is DTGVSQNPRHKITKRGQNVTFRCDPISEHNRLYWYRQTLGQGPEFLTYFQNEAQLEKSRLLSDRFSAERPKGSFSTLEIQRTEQGDSAMYLCASSPGDRGPYEQYFGPGTRLTVT.

CDR3 nucleotides: TGTGCCTGGAGTAGAGGTTTTAATGAGCAGTTCTTC. Protein product: CAWSRGFNEQFF. This chain uses TRBV30 with TRBJ2-1; D is unresolved. The CDR3 runs to 12 residues. V gave up 2 bases and J gave up 7 bases, with 9 bases separating them. Germline CDR1 is GTSNPN and CDR2 is SVGIG (reference sequence). The variable domain in full, with the rest retrieved from reference TRBV30 and TRBJ2-1, is SQTIHQWPATLVQPVGSPLSLECTVEGTSNPNLYWYRQAAGRGLQLLFYSVGIGQISSEVPQNLSASRPQDRQFILSSKKLLLSDSGFYLCAWSRGFNEQFFGPGTRLTVL.

This clone was seen a few times. The gene calls are TRBV19 and TRBJ2-3, with unresolved D. The V and J ends lost 6 bases and 9 bases respectively, with 13 bases between them. The CDR3 is made up of 12 amino acids. Germline CDR1 and CDR2: LNHDA and SQIVND (reference sequence). In DNA, the CDR3 is TGTGCCAGTAGCTCACCCGGGTTCACGCAGTATTTT. Its protein is CASSSPGFTQYF.